This T cell receptor (beta chain) derives from a study of T cell repertoires in cytomegalovirus infection (dated by TCRdb to between 2018 and 2021). Some background on the complete study: Peptide stimulations targeted recently identified HLA-C-restricted CMV epitopes, whose presentation resists viral immunomodulation, together with well-studied HLA-B-restricted epitopes. Because public TCR beta signatures pointed to carriage of CMV infection together with the matching HLA type, the HLA type of each donor mattered for the analysis. The paper's findings and limits, for the study overall: Carriers of CMV infection plus the relevant HLA type were discriminated by the cumulative frequency of public TCR beta family members in the study cohort and in an independent roughly 320-donor cohort. The ex vivo response was dominated by HLA-C-restricted CMV-specific TCR beta clonotypes, and the single most frequent clonotype in two of eight donors was supplied by these HLA-C-restricted clonotypes.

Reads for this sample came from an Illumina HiSeq 1500. The public reads were reanalyzed by TCRdb: fastp trimming at Q25, MiXCR alignment, in-frame beta chains only. When rows share a CDR3 protein, they turn into one entry using the most common DNA and genes. The sample table records 100,000 to 150,000 distinct CDR3 sequences; around 30% of these occur just once. 45% to 65% of the sample lies in the top ten. V is cut by 1 base and J by 6 bases, and the space between the germline ends is 8 bases. From the cysteine up to the phenylalanine, the CDR3 has a length of 13 residues. The only DNA kept is the CDR3, 39 bases in frame from the first base. The germline V gene sets CDR1 to SGHRS and CDR2 to YFSETQ. According to the study, the label for this sample's treatment or condition signals: in vitro stimulation with specific CMV peptide epitopes to enrich CMV-specific T cells. This clonotype came up a few times. Its antigen remains undetermined. Base qualities are missing; no much larger clone stands one base away.

In this chain, TRBV5-1 is recombined with TRBJ2-1, with the D segment identity uncertain. Here the sequenced sample was CD8+ T cells from cultured PBMCs, taken from culture after CMV antigen stimulation. The clonotype comes from a human donor in good health (CMV status not recorded). Some clones in this sample may be carry-over from other donors' samples. This receptor has the CDR3 CASSLNSGNEQFF. The bases are TGCGCCAGCAGCTTGAATTCTGGCAATGAGCAGTTCTTC. Extended through the reference TRBV5-1 and TRBJ2-1 proteins, this CDR3 yields the full variable domain: KAGVTQTPRYLIKTRGQQVTLSCSPISGHRSVSWYQQTPGQGLQFLFEYFSETQRNKGNFPGRFSGRQFSNSRSEMNVSTLELGDSALYLCASSLNSGNEQFFGPGTRLTVL.